The rows below give T cell receptor beta chains drawn from one sample of a study of Ad26.COV2.S vaccination and SARS-CoV-2 variants. Sequenced by immunoSEQ multiplex PCR; TCRdb stores in-frame clones only, minus some. The sample yields roughly 300,000 clones, about 86% seen once. Sequenced material: peripheral blood, taken in a trial of Ad26.COV2.S vaccine versus placebo. The receptors stem from a person aged 18-65 years who received the Ad26.COV2.S COVID-19 vaccine or a placebo. The CDR3 runs from the conserved cysteine through the conserved F or W. A D gene is named only where the DNA matches it firmly. A row's size may be missing; if present it is once, few, many or a size class.

D gene: .
V gene: TRBV10-3
J gene: TRBJ2-5
clone size: .
CDR3 DNA: TGTGCCATCAGTGAGTCTGGGCCCGGAGGATGGACCCAGTACTTC
CDR3 protein: CAISESGPGGWTQYF

D gene: TRBD2
V gene: TRBV28
J gene: TRBJ2-7
clone size: .
CDR3 DNA: TGTGCCAGCAACCCCGGGACTAGCGGGGCCTACGAGCAGTACTTC
CDR3 protein: CASNPGTSGAYEQYF

D gene: TRBD2
V gene: TRBV7-9
J gene: TRBJ2-7
clone size: .
CDR3 DNA: TGTGCCAGCAGCTCCGGGATACTAGCGGGGGGTCCGGAGCAGTACTTC
CDR3 protein: CASSSGILAGGPEQYF

D gene: .
V gene: TRBV21-1
J gene: TRBJ1-2
clone size: .
CDR3 DNA: TGTGCCAGCGGGGTAACAGGGGGCTTGGACTATGGCTACACCTTC
CDR3 protein: CASGVTGGLDYGYTF

D gene: .
V gene: TRBV4-1
J gene: TRBJ1-5
clone size: .
CDR3 DNA: TGCGCCAGCAGCCAAGAAGGTGGAGGGAATCAGCCCCAGCATTTT
CDR3 protein: CASSQEGGGNQPQHF

D gene: .
V gene: TRBV6-5
J gene: TRBJ1-2
clone size: .
CDR3 DNA: TGTGCCAGCATAGATTCCGGACGGGGCCATGGCTACACCTTC
CDR3 protein: CASIDSGRGHGYTF

D gene: .
V gene: TRBV14
J gene: TRBJ2-1
clone size: .
CDR3 DNA: TGTGCCAGCAGTACCTGGGGGCGGACCTCCTACAATGAGCAGTTCTTC
CDR3 protein: CASSTWGRTSYNEQFF

D gene: .
V gene: TRBV12-3/TRBV12-4
J gene: TRBJ1-2
clone size: .
CDR3 DNA: TGTGCCAGCAGTCTCGGCCCCTATGGCTACACCTTC
CDR3 protein: CASSLGPYGYTF

D gene: TRBD1
V gene: TRBV2
J gene: TRBJ1-3
clone size: .
CDR3 DNA: TGTGCCAGCAGGACGATCAGGGGGCGAAACACCATATATTTT
CDR3 protein: CASRTIRGRNTIYF

D gene: .
V gene: TRBV5-3
J gene: TRBJ2-3
clone size: .
CDR3 DNA: TGTGCCAGAAGCTTGAATAGGGCCGTAGGAGATACGCAGTATTTT
CDR3 protein: CARSLNRAVGDTQYF

D gene: .
V gene: TRBV6-2/TRBV6-3
J gene: TRBJ1-1
clone size: .
CDR3 DNA: TGTGCCAGCAGTTACTCAGGAGGAGAAACTGAAGCTTTCTTT
CDR3 protein: CASSYSGGETEAFF

D gene: .
V gene: TRBV28
J gene: TRBJ1-1
clone size: once
CDR3 DNA: TGTGCCAGCAGTTTACTGGGGAGGGGGGACACTGAAGCTTTCTTT
CDR3 protein: CASSLLGRGDTEAFF

D gene: .
V gene: TRBV5-1
J gene: TRBJ2-7
clone size: .
CDR3 DNA: TGCGCCAGCAGCTGGGGGGCCACCGAGCAGTACTTC
CDR3 protein: CASSWGATEQYF

D gene: TRBD1
V gene: TRBV2
J gene: TRBJ2-2
clone size: .
CDR3 DNA: TGTGCCAGCAGGGACAGGGGGTTTTTGGAGCTGTTTTTT
CDR3 protein: CASRDRGFLELFF

D gene: .
V gene: TRBV7-2
J gene: TRBJ2-3
clone size: once
CDR3 DNA: TGTGCCAGCAGCCCCCACGGGAGCACAGATACGCAGTATTTT
CDR3 protein: CASSPHGSTDTQYF

D gene: .
V gene: TRBV27
J gene: TRBJ1-1
clone size: .
CDR3 DNA: TGTGCCAGCAGTTTAGATCAGGGAGCGTGGGGGACTGAAGCTTTCTTT
CDR3 protein: CASSLDQGAWGTEAFF

D gene: .
V gene: TRBV28
J gene: TRBJ1-5
clone size: .
CDR3 DNA: TGTGCCAGCATCGAGGCTATGGGCAGGGGCATAGGGAATGGCAATCAGCCCCAGCATTTT
CDR3 protein: CASIEAMGRGIGNGNQPQHF

D gene: .
V gene: TRBV7-9
J gene: TRBJ1-1
clone size: .
CDR3 DNA: TGTGCCAGCAGCTTGTCGGACCATGCGCTTGGGACTGAAGCTTTCTTT
CDR3 protein: CASSLSDHALGTEAFF